This T cell receptor beta chain originates from a study of cytomegalovirus exposure and HLA in healthy donors. The PCR made use of 60 Vbeta and 13 Jbeta primers. This table comes from immunoSEQ multiplex PCR, and its TCRdb copy is limited to in-frame clones, with some not included. This table holds 200,000 or so clones, around 86% found once. After removal of 2 bases from V and 4 bases from J, the junction contained 4 bases not matched to a gene. CDR1 is WNHNN and CDR2 is SYGVQD in the germline V gene (reference sequence). CDR3 size: 15 residues. The receptor was isolated from a woman aged 35 to 49 in good health and CMV-seronegative. Sequencing used PBMCs. The gene calls are TRBV10-1 and TRBJ2-1; 8 bases map to TRBD2. CDR3 in amino acids: CASSEGLAGYNEQFF. The CDR3 DNA follows: TGCGCCAGCAGTGAGGGGTTAGCGGGATACAATGAGCAGTTCTTC.